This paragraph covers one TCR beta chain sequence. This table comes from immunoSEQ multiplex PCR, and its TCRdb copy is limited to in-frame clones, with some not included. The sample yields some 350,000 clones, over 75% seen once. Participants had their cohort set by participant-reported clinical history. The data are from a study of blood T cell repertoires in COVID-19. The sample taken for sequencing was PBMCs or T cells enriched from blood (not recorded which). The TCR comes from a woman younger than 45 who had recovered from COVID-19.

DNA for the CDR3: TGTGCCAGCAGTTTATTTAGGGGGACCGAGACCCAGTACTTC. Protein product: CASSLFRGTETQYF. The chain links TRBV28 to TRBJ2-5, with D perhaps matching TRBD1 (6 bases). Germline V gene lookup returns CDR1 MDHEN and CDR2 SYDVKM. This CDR3 is 14 amino acids long. V was pared by 1 base and J by 5 bases, with 11 bases between.